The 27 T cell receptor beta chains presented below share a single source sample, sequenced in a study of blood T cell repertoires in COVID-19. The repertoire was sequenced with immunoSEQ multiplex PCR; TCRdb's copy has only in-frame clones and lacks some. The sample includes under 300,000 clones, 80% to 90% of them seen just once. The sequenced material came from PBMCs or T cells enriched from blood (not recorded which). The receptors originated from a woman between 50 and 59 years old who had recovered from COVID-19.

The CDR3 nucleotides read TGCGCCAGCAGCCAAGAGAAGAGAGAATGGACTGAAGCTTTCTTT. This translates into CASSQEKREWTEAFF. The gene calls are TRBV4-1 and TRBJ1-1; D unclear. This CDR3 is built from 15 residues. Deletions cut 0 bases from V and 5 bases from J, with 13 bases between. Germline V lookup: CDR1 MGHRA, CDR2 YSYEKL.

For the CDR3, the DNA is TGTGCCAGCAGTCATCCGGGACTAGCGGGAGGGCCGAAGGCAGATACGCAGTATTTT. It is translated as CASSHPGLAGGPKADTQYF. The chain has TRBV28 and TRBJ2-3; TRBD2 matches 16 bases. This CDR3 comprises 19 residues. V shed 5 bases, J shed 4 bases, and the junction held 12 bases outside the gene matches. Germline V gives CDR1 MDHEN, CDR2 SYDVKM. Full variable domain (outside the CDR3, taken from reference TRBV28 and TRBJ2-3): DVKVTQSSRYLVKRTGEKVFLECVQDMDHENMFWYRQDPGLGLRLIYFSYDVKMKEKGDIPEGYSVSREKKERFSLILESASTNQTSMYLCASSHPGLAGGPKADTQYFGPGTRLTVL.

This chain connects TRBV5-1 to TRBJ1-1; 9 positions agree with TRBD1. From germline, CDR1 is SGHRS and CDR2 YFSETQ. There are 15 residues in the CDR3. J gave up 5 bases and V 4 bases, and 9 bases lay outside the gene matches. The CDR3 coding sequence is TGCGCCAGCAGCGAGACGGACAGGGGAGGGACTGAAGCTTTCTTT. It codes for CASSETDRGGTEAFF.

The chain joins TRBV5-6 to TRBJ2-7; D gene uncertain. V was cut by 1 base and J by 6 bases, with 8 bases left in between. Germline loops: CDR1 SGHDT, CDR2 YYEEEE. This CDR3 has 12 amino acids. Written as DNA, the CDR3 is TGTGCCAGCAGCTTGCAACAGCCCGAGCAGTACTTC. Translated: CASSLQQPEQYF.

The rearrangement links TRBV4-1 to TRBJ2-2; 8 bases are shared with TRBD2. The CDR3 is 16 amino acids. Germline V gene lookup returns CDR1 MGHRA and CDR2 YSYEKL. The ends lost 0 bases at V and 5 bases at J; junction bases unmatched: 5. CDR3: CASSQEAAGATGELFF. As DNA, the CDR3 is TGCGCCAGCAGCCAAGAAGCAGCGGGAGCGACCGGGGAGCTGTTTTTT.

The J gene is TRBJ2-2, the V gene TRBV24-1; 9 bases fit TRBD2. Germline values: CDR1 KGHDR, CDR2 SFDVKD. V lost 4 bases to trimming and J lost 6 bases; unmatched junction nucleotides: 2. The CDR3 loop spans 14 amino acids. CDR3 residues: CATSDLAGAGELFF. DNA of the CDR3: TGTGCCACCAGTGACTTAGCGGGAGCCGGGGAGCTGTTTTTT.

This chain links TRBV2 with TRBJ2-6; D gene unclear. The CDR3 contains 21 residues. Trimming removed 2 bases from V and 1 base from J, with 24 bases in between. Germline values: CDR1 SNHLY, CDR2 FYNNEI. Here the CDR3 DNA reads TGTGCCAGCAGTGAAATTTATTCTGTCGCTGCGGTGTCGTCTGGGGCCAACGTCCTGACTTTC. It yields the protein CASSEIYSVAAVSSGANVLTF.

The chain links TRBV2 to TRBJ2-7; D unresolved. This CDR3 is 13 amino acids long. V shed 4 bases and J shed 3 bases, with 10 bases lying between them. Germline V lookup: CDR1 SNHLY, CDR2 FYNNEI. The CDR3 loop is CASSVHSFYEQYF. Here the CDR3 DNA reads TGTGCCAGCAGTGTTCACAGCTTCTACGAGCAGTACTTC. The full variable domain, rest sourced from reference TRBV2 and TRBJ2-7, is EPEVTQTPSHQVTQMGQEVILRCVPISNHLYFYWYRQILGQKVEFLVSFYNNEISEKSEIFDDQFSVERPDGSNFTLKIRSTKLEDSAMYFCASSVHSFYEQYFGPGTRLTVT.

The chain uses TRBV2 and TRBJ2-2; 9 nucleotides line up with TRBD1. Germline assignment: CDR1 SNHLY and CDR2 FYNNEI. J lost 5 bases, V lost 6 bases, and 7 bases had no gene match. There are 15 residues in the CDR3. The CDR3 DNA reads TGTGCCAGCAGCACACAGGGGGCGACAACCGGGGAGCTGTTTTTT. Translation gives CASSTQGATTGELFF.

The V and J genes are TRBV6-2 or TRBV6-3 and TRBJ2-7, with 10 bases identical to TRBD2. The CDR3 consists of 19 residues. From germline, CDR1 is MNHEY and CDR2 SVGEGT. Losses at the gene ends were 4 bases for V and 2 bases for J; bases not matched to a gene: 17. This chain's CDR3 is CASSFQTSGRHEGTYEQYF. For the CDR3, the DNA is TGTGCCAGCAGTTTCCAGACTAGCGGGCGCCATGAGGGGACCTACGAGCAGTACTTC.

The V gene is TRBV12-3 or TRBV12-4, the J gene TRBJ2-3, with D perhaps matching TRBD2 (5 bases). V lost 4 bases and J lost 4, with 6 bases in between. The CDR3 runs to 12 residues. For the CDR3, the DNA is TGTGCCAGCAGTTACGGGGCAGATACGCAGTATTTT. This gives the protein CASSYGADTQYF.

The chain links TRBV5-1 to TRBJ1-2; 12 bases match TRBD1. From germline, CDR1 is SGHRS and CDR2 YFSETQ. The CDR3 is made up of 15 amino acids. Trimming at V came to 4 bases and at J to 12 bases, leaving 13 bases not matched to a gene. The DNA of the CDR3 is TGCGCCAGCAGCGGTGACCGGGACAGGGGGCGAACAAACACCTTC. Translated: CASSGDRDRGRTNTF.

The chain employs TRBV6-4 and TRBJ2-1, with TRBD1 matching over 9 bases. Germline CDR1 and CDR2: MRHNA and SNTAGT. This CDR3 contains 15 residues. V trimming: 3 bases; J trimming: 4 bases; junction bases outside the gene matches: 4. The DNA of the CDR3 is TGTGCCAGCAGTGAAACAGGGGGCTTATACAATGAGCAGTTCTTC. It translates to CASSETGGLYNEQFF.

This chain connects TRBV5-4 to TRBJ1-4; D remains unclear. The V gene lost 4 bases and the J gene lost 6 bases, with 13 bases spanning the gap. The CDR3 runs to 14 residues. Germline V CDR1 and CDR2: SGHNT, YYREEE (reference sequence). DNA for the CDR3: TGTGCCAGCAGCCGCGGGTATTCGGATGAAAAACTGTTTTTT. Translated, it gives CASSRGYSDEKLFF.

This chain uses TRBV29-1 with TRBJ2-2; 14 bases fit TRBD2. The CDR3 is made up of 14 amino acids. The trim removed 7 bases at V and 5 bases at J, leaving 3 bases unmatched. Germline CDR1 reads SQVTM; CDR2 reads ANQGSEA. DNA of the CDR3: TGCAGCGCCGGACTAGCGGGAGGTACCGGGGAGCTGTTTTTT. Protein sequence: CSAGLAGGTGELFF.

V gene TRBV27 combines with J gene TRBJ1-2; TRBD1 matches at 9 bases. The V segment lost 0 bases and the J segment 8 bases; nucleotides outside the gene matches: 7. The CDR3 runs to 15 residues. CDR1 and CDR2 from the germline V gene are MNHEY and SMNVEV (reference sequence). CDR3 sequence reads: CASSLSGQGIGGYTF. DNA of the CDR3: TGTGCCAGCAGTTTATCGGGACAGGGAATAGGGGGCTACACCTTC.

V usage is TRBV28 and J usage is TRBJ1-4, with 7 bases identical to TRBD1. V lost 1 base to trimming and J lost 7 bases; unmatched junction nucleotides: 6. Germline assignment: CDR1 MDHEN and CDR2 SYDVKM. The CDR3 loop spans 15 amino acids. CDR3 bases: TGTGCCAGCAGTTTATTACAGGGGAGTGGTGAAAAACTGTTTTTT. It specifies CASSLLQGSGEKLFF.

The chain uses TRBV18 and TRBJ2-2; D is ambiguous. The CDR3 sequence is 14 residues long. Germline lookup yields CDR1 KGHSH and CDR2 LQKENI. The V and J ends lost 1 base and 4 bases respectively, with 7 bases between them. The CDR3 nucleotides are TGTGCCAGCTCACCACTCCCGGGCACCGGGGAGCTGTTTTTT. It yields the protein CASSPLPGTGELFF.

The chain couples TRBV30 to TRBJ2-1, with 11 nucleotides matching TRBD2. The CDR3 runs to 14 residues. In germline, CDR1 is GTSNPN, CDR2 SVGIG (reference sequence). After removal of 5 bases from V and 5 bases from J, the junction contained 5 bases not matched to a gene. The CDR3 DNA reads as TGTGCCTGGGGTAGCGGGAGGGGGAACAATGAGCAGTTCTTC. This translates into CAWGSGRGNNEQFF.

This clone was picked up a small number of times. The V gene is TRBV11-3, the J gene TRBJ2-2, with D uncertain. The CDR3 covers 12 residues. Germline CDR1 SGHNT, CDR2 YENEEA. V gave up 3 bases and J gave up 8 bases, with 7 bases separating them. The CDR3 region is CASSFTSGELFF. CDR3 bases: TGTGCCAGCAGCTTTACTTCGGGGGAGCTGTTTTTT.

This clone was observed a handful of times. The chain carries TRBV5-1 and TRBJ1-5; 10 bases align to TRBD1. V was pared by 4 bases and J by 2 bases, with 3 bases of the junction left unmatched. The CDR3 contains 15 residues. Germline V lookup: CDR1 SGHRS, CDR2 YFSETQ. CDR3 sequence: CASSPGTGGNQPQHF. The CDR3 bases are TGCGCCAGCAGCCCCGGGACAGGGGGCAATCAGCCCCAGCATTTT.

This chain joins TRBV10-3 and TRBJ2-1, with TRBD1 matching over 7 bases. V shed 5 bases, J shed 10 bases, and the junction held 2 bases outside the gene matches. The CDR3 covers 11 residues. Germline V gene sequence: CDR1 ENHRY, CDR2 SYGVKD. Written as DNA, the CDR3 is TGTGCCATCAGTAAGACAGGGGAGCAGTTCTTC. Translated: CAISKTGEQFF.

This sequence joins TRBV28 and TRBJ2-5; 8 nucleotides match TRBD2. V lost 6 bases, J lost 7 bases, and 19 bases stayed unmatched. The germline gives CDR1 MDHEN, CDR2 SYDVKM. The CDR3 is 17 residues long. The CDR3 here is CASSSPGGAPSVGTQYF. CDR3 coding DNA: TGTGCCAGCAGCTCCCCGGGGGGGGCCCCCTCCGTCGGGACCCAGTACTTC.

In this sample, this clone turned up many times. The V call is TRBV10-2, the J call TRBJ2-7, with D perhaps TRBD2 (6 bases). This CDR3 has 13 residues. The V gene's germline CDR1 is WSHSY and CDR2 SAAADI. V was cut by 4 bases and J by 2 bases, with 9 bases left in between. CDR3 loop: CASSGAGPYEQYF. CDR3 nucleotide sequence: TGCGCCAGCAGTGGGGCGGGACCCTACGAGCAGTACTTC.

The CDR3 nucleotides read TGCGCCAGCAGCTTGTCGGGAGCCCGCACAGATACGCAGTATTTT. This translates into CASSLSGARTDTQYF. This sequence joins TRBV5-1 and TRBJ2-3; perhaps TRBD2 as D (6 bases). This CDR3 comprises 15 residues. V dropped 1 base and J dropped 1 base, with 10 bases sitting between them. Germline V gene data show CDR1 as SGHRS and CDR2 as YFSETQ.

CDR3 sequence (DNA): TGTGCCAGCAGCTTATCCGGACAGGGGATCGAGCAGTTCTTC. It encodes CASSLSGQGIEQFF. The chain joins TRBV7-3 to TRBJ2-1, with 9 bases lining up with TRBD1. The CDR3 has 14 amino acids. The junction had 6 bases not matched to a gene; V was cut back by 2 bases and J by 10 bases. Germline V lookup: CDR1 SGHTA, CDR2 FQGTGA.

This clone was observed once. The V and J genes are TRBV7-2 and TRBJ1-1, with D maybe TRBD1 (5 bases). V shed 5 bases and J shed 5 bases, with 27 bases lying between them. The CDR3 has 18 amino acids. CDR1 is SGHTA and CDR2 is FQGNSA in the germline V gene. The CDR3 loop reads CASSAVWGVKGRTTEAFF. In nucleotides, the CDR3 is TGTGCCAGCAGCGCCGTGTGGGGGGTTAAGGGTAGAACTACTGAAGCTTTCTTT.